This T cell receptor (beta chain) is from a study of CD8+ T cells in alopecia areata. On the study more broadly: Once tofacitinib had been taken for 6 to 18 months, 6 months off drug followed.

Once RNA had been extracted, it was reverse transcribed into cDNA to act as the sequencing template. TCRdb's copy holds only in-frame clones and misses some; the assay was immunoSEQ multiplex PCR. Of over 120,000 clones in the sample, 58% were seen once. The CDR3 contains 19 residues. CDR1 and CDR2 from the germline V gene are LGHNA and YSLEER. V lost 0 bases to trimming and J lost 0 bases; unmatched junction nucleotides: 10. The chain recombines TRBV4-3 with TRBJ1-4, with TRBD1 identical over 7 bases. Sequenced here: CD4+ T cells sorted from blood, sampled at week 0. This TCR was sampled from a human donor with alopecia areata. Written as DNA, the CDR3 is TGCGCCAGCAGCCAAGATCCATTGGGACAGAGAGCAACTAATGAAAAACTGTTTTTT. Translated: CASSQDPLGQRATNEKLFF.